One and the same sample provided the 14 T cell receptor beta chains below, sequenced in a study of blood T cell repertoires in COVID-19. TCRdb's copy holds only in-frame clones and misses some; the assay was immunoSEQ multiplex PCR. Counted here are 100,000 to 120,000 clones, over 80% occurring once; the ten biggest clones make up about 3.8%. Sequencing used peripheral blood. Every receptor here comes from a woman in her 70s with acute or convalescent COVID-19.

The chain has TRBV27 and TRBJ2-5; TRBD1 agrees at 9 bases. CDR1 is MNHEY and CDR2 is SMNVEV in the germline V gene (reference sequence). The CDR3 runs 14 residues. V lost 2 bases and J lost 4; bases outside the gene matches: 2. The chain's CDR3 is CASSLNRGRETQYF. The CDR3 DNA sequence: TGTGCCAGCAGTTTAAACAGGGGGCGAGAGACCCAGTACTTC.

The rearrangement uses TRBV5-1 and TRBJ1-2; 9 positions agree with TRBD1. Germline V gene sequence: CDR1 SGHRS, CDR2 YFSETQ. This CDR3 comprises 14 residues. V shed 3 bases and J 5 bases; nucleotides not matched to a gene: 5. The DNA of the CDR3 is TGCGCCAGCAGCTGGGACAGGGTCGAGTATGGCTACACCTTC. It yields the protein CASSWDRVEYGYTF.

The V gene is TRBV6-1, the J gene TRBJ2-2, with 10 bases fitting TRBD1. This CDR3 region has 15 residues. V gave up 3 bases and J gave up 6 bases; unmatched junction bases: 4. Per the germline V gene, CDR1 is MNHNS and CDR2 is SASEGT. CDR3 amino acids: CASSEWTGGSGELFF. Here the CDR3 DNA reads TGTGCCAGCAGTGAGTGGACAGGGGGTTCCGGGGAGCTGTTTTTT.

In nucleotides, the CDR3 is TGTGCCAGCAGCCCGGGACAGACGAACTATGGCTACACCTTC. Translating it yields CASSPGQTNYGYTF. The gene calls are TRBV5-4 and TRBJ1-2; 7 nucleotides agree with TRBD1. CDR1 is SGHNT, CDR2 YYREEE, per germline (reference sequence). With V trimmed by 4 bases and J by 2 bases, 5 bases remained unmatched. The CDR3 runs 14 residues.

This chain joins TRBV4-2 and TRBJ1-1; no clear D. The germline gives CDR1 LGHNA, CDR2 YNFKEQ. V shed 7 bases and J shed 13 bases, with 13 bases lying between them. The CDR3 is made up of 10 amino acids. DNA of the CDR3: TGTGCCAGCATCACCCCTCGGGGTTTCTTT. It translates to CASITPRGFF.

The chain recombines TRBV4-1 with TRBJ1-6, with D possibly TRBD1 on 5 matching bases. Germline V gene lookup returns CDR1 MGHRA and CDR2 YSYEKL. This CDR3 spans 15 amino acids. V lost 0 bases and J lost 14, with 17 bases in between. CDR3 nucleotides: TGCGCCAGCAGCCAAGATCAATATTCGGGGGAGGCCCTCCACTTT. Its translation: CASSQDQYSGEALHF.

V usage is TRBV14 and J usage is TRBJ1-1; tentative D call: TRBD1 (5 bases). Germline loops: CDR1 SGHDN, CDR2 FVKESK. This CDR3 is 13 amino acids long. Trimming shortened V by 1 base and J by 8 bases, and 11 bases separated the two germline ends. CDR3: CASSQVSAGEAFF. CDR3 in DNA: TGTGCCAGCAGCCAAGTTTCGGCAGGGGAAGCTTTCTTT.

This rearrangement joins TRBV6-5 to TRBJ2-7; 7 bases map to TRBD1. Germline CDR1 is MNHEY and CDR2 is SVGAGI. The junction had 5 bases not matched to a gene; V was cut back by 6 bases and J by 0 bases. The CDR3 is 14 residues long. As DNA, the CDR3 is TGTGCCAGCAGGGGGGACAGAAGCTCCTACGAGCAGTACTTC. Protein: CASRGDRSSYEQYF.

V usage is TRBV7-2 and J usage is TRBJ1-2; maybe TRBD1 (5 bases). The CDR3 contains 14 residues. CDR1 SGHTA and CDR2 FQGNSA come from the germline V gene. Trimming cost V 3 bases and J 2 bases, with 10 bases left between them. The CDR3 reads CASSFDSLNYGYTF. DNA for the CDR3: TGTGCCAGCAGCTTCGACAGTCTGAACTATGGCTACACCTTC.

The chain uses TRBV27 and TRBJ2-5, with 8 bases aligning to TRBD2. CDR3 length: 15 residues. The J segment lost 0 bases and the V segment lost 4 bases, leaving 4 bases of the junction unmatched. Germline V gives CDR1 MNHEY, CDR2 SMNVEV (reference sequence). CDR3 sequence: CASSSAGGYQETQYF. In nucleotides, the CDR3 is TGTGCCAGCAGTTCGGCGGGGGGCTACCAAGAGACCCAGTACTTC.

This clone was detected a few times. The chain couples TRBV5-4 to TRBJ1-4; 8 nucleotides line up with TRBD1. J lost 0 bases, V lost 5 bases, and 6 bases had no gene match. The germline CDR1 and CDR2 sequences are SGHNT and YYREEE (reference sequence). The CDR3 is 16 amino acids. The CDR3 sequence: CASSRGTGATNEKLFF. CDR3 bases: TGTGCCAGCAGTCGTGGGACAGGAGCAACTAATGAAAAACTGTTTTTT.

This clone was counted between two and nine times. This chain connects TRBV28 to TRBJ1-2, with TRBD1 identical over 8 bases. Germline CDR1 is MDHEN and CDR2 is SYDVKM. CDR3 length: 11 amino acids. The trim removed 8 bases at V and 14 bases at J, leaving 10 bases unmatched. The CDR3 here is CASRDRSPDTF. The DNA of the CDR3 is TGTGCCAGCCGGGACAGGTCCCCTGATACCTTC.

The count of this clone is one. The genes are TRBV10-3 and TRBJ1-1; 7 bases line up with TRBD1. The CDR3 is 14 residues long. Germline-derived CDR1 and CDR2 are ENHRY and SYGVKD. Trimming at V came to 6 bases and at J to 1 base, leaving 5 bases not matched to a gene. The CDR3 coding sequence is TGTGCCATCAGAACGGGACAGCCGAACACTGAAGCTTTCTTT. The encoded protein is CAIRTGQPNTEAFF.

The chain combines TRBV30 with TRBJ2-1; TRBD1 matches at 9 bases. Germline CDR1 is GTSNPN and CDR2 is SVGIG (reference sequence). J was trimmed by 7 bases and V by 5 bases; bases with no gene match: 9. CDR3 length: 14 amino acids. CDR3 coding DNA: TGTGCCTGGGGACAGGGGACCAATTTAAATGAGCAGTTCTTC. This gives the protein CAWGQGTNLNEQFF.